Each of the 30 T cell receptor beta chains below was sequenced from the same sample in a study of PD-L1 blockade in urothelial cancer. Repertoires were generated with immunoSEQ multiplex PCR, while TCRdb's copy carries only in-frame clones and drops some. Here the sample spans roughly 87,000 clones, more than 70% being singletons. This sample's time point: pretreatment peripheral blood. Specimen: PBMCs, collected around atezolizumab (anti-PD-L1) treatment. The source is an elderly woman with urothelial cancer.

The V call is TRBV28, the J call TRBJ2-5; D gene unclear. Trimming took 6 bases from V and 4 from J, leaving 12 bases between them. Germline V CDR1 and CDR2: MDHEN, SYDVKM. This CDR3 has 13 residues. CDR3: CASREPSVETQYF. The DNA for the CDR3 is TGTGCCAGCAGGGAACCCAGCGTAGAGACCCAGTACTTC.

The chain couples TRBV7-2 to TRBJ2-5; TRBD1 matches at 9 bases. This CDR3 is 14 amino acids long. The germline gives CDR1 SGHTA, CDR2 FQGNSA. V was pared by 1 base and J by 4 bases, with 1 base of the junction left unmatched. The CDR3 DNA reads as TGTGCCAGCAGCTTAGACAGGGGGCGAGAGACCCAGTACTTC. Its translation is CASSLDRGRETQYF. The whole variable domain, remainder taken from reference TRBV7-2 and TRBJ2-5, is GAGVSQSPSNKVTEKGKDVELRCDPISGHTALYWYRQSLGQGLEFLIYFQGNSAPDKSGLPSDRFSAERTGGSVSTLTIQRTQQEDSAVYLCASSLDRGRETQYFGPGTRLLVL.

The V gene is TRBV28, the J gene TRBJ1-2; 9 nucleotides align to TRBD1. The J segment lost 7 bases and the V segment lost 5 bases, leaving 11 bases of the junction unmatched. Per germline, CDR1 MDHEN and CDR2 SYDVKM. The CDR3 totals 15 residues. CDR3 in DNA: TGTGCCAGCAGTCTCACAGGGGGCGCATTGGTTGGCTACACCTTC. Protein product: CASSLTGGALVGYTF.

This clone has a handful of counts. The chain joins TRBV5-6 to TRBJ1-2; D remains unclear. V gave up 4 bases and J gave up 8 bases, with 12 bases separating them. The germline V gene encodes CDR1 SGHDT and CDR2 YYEEEE. This CDR3 contains 12 residues. CDR3 loop: CASSLKVVGYTF. CDR3 in DNA: TGTGCCAGCAGCCTCAAAGTAGTCGGCTACACCTTC.

V usage is TRBV6-6 and J usage is TRBJ2-5; 13 bases are a match to TRBD2. Trimming cost V 5 bases and J 7 bases; bases outside gene matches: 7. Germline CDR1 is MNHNY and CDR2 is SVGAGI (reference sequence). The CDR3 totals 15 residues. CDR3 region: CASSGLAGARGTQYF. The CDR3 bases are TGTGCCAGCAGTGGACTAGCGGGGGCGAGGGGGACCCAGTACTTC.

The chain joins TRBV4-2 to TRBJ1-2; possible D gene TRBD1, 6 bases. The length of the CDR3 is 16 residues. Germline loops: CDR1 LGHNA, CDR2 YNFKEQ. Trimming cost V 0 bases and J 6 bases, with 17 bases left between them. The CDR3 sequence: CASSQDLGRGIDGYTF. In DNA form, the CDR3 reads TGTGCCAGCAGCCAAGATTTGGGCAGGGGTATCGATGGCTACACCTTC.

The chain carries TRBV7-3 and TRBJ1-1; D may be TRBD1 (5 bases). V was cut by 7 bases and J by 3 bases, with 12 bases left in between. CDR1 is SGHTA and CDR2 is FQGTGA in the germline V gene. There are 13 residues in the CDR3. CDR3 region: CASTRQGDTEAFF. The DNA for the CDR3 is TGTGCCAGCACGCGGCAGGGCGACACTGAAGCTTTCTTT.

This chain connects TRBV5-4 to TRBJ1-2; tentatively, D is TRBD1 (6 bases). This CDR3 is built from 16 residues. Trimming cost V 2 bases and J 7 bases, with 21 bases left between them. Looked up from germline, CDR1 is SGHNT and CDR2 is YYREEE (reference sequence). In DNA form, the CDR3 reads TGTGCCAGCAGCTTAAGTATGGGCAGGGGAGACTCTGGCTACACCTTC. Its protein product is CASSLSMGRGDSGYTF.

The chain recombines TRBV5-4 with TRBJ2-1; 15 nucleotides match TRBD2. V was pared by 4 bases and J by 0 bases, with 8 bases of the junction left unmatched. Germline lookup yields CDR1 SGHNT and CDR2 YYREEE (reference sequence). The CDR3 totals 19 residues. As DNA, the CDR3 is TGTGCCAGCAGCCCAGGGACTAGCGGGAGGACGAGCTCCTACAATGAGCAGTTCTTC. The encoded protein is CASSPGTSGRTSSYNEQFF.

The count of this clone is one. This rearrangement joins TRBV9 to TRBJ1-1; a possible D gene is TRBD1 (5 bases). The V end was cut by 0 bases, the J end by 8 bases, with 14 bases between. This CDR3 comprises 14 residues. Germline loops: CDR1 SGDLS, CDR2 YYNGEE. DNA of the CDR3: TGTGCCAGCAGCGTAGCCGCTAAGCAGGGAGAAGCTTTCTTT. This gives the protein CASSVAAKQGEAFF. Drawing the rest from reference TRBV9 and TRBJ1-1, the complete variable domain is DSGVTQTPKHLITATGQRVTLRCSPRSGDLSVYWYQQSLDQGLQFLIQYYNGEERAKGNILERFSAQQFPDLHSELNLSSLELGDSALYFCASSVAAKQGEAFFGQGTRLTVV.

The genes are TRBV29-1 and TRBJ1-2, with 9 bases identical to TRBD1. CDR1 is SQVTM, CDR2 ANQGSEA, per germline. V was pared by 4 bases and J by 2 bases, with 5 bases of the junction left unmatched. The CDR3 length is 14 residues. The CDR3 coding sequence is TGCAGCGTTGGGGGACAGGGTGACAACTATGGCTACACCTTC. Translation gives CSVGGQGDNYGYTF.

The V gene is TRBV19, the J gene TRBJ1-4, with 9 positions matching TRBD1. With 5 bases clipped from V and 7 bases from J, the junction kept 8 bases outside the gene matches. Germline V lookup: CDR1 LNHDA, CDR2 SQIVND (reference sequence). This CDR3 region has 15 residues. CDR3 region: CASSFLTGGSEKLFF. In nucleotides, the CDR3 is TGTGCCAGTAGTTTCCTGACAGGGGGAAGTGAAAAACTGTTTTTT. Filled out from reference TRBV19 and TRBJ1-4, the complete variable domain reads DGGITQSPKYLFRKEGQNVTLSCEQNLNHDAMYWYRQDPGQGLRLIYYSQIVNDFQKGDIAEGYSVSREKKESFPLTVTSAQKNPTAFYLCASSFLTGGSEKLFFGSGTQLSVL.

This sequence joins TRBV2 and TRBJ1-1; 10 bases are shared with TRBD1. The CDR3 has 17 residues. V shed 5 bases and J 8 bases; nucleotides not matched to a gene: 17. Germline-derived CDR1 and CDR2 are SNHLY and FYNNEI. The CDR3 nucleotides are TGTGCCAGCAGTCAGGGTCGCTTATCCGGGACAGGGGCCGAAGCTTTCTTT. Amino acids: CASSQGRLSGTGAEAFF. Using reference TRBV2 and TRBJ1-1 for the parts outside the CDR3, the full variable domain is EPEVTQTPSHQVTQMGQEVILRCVPISNHLYFYWYRQILGQKVEFLVSFYNNEISEKSEIFDDQFSVERPDGSNFTLKIRSTKLEDSAMYFCASSQGRLSGTGAEAFFGQGTRLTVV.

The chain recombines TRBV6-1 with TRBJ1-2; TRBD1 matches at 8 bases. CDR3 length: 14 amino acids. Germline V gene sequence: CDR1 MNHNS, CDR2 SASEGT. Trimming removed 2 bases from V and 4 bases from J; junction bases left unmatched: 3. The CDR3 nucleotides read TGTGCCAGCAGTGAACAGGGGGCAGCCTATGGCTACACCTTC. Translating gives CASSEQGAAYGYTF.

The chain uses TRBV15 and TRBJ1-1; no definite D call. V lost 5 bases, J lost 8 bases, and 15 bases lay in between. The CDR3 is 13 amino acids. The germline V gene has CDR1 LNHNV and CDR2 YYDKDF (reference sequence). The DNA of the CDR3 is TGTGCCACCAGCGGTCCCGAAAGCGAAGAAGCTTTCTTT. Protein sequence: CATSGPESEEAFF.

V usage is TRBV29-1 and J usage is TRBJ2-6; 7 nucleotides agree with TRBD1. Germline CDR1 and CDR2: SQVTM and ANQGSEA. The CDR3 is 18 amino acids. The V gene end was trimmed by 3 bases and the J gene end by 0 bases; junction bases not matched to a gene: 11. CDR3 in DNA: TGCAGCGTTGACTCCCGGACAGGAGTCACCTCTGGGGCCAACGTCCTGACTTTC. It encodes CSVDSRTGVTSGANVLTF.

This clone has only one observation. In DNA form, the CDR3 reads TGCGCCAGCAGCCGAGGGACAGGGTCCTATGGCTACACCTTC. Its protein is CASSRGTGSYGYTF. This rearrangement joins TRBV5-1 to TRBJ1-2, with 9 bases matching TRBD1. The CDR3 is made up of 14 amino acids. CDR1 and CDR2 (germline): SGHRS, YFSETQ. The ends lost 4 bases at V and 4 bases at J; junction bases unmatched: 5.

This clone was detected a few times. The chain couples TRBV10-3 to TRBJ1-2; D gene unclear. The CDR3 has 14 amino acids. From germline, CDR1 is ENHRY and CDR2 SYGVKD. Trimming cost V 0 bases and J 2 bases, with 7 bases left between them. In DNA form, the CDR3 reads TGTGCCATCAGTGAGTCCCCCGGGAACTATGGCTACACCTTC. Protein sequence: CAISESPGNYGYTF.

CDR3 region: CASRITGLGNEKLFF. Written as DNA, the CDR3 is TGTGCCAGCAGGATCACAGGGTTGGGTAATGAAAAACTGTTTTTT. V gene TRBV2 combines with J gene TRBJ1-4, with D maybe TRBD1 (6 bases). The ends were cut back, 6 bases at V and 4 bases at J, with 15 bases in the middle. The CDR3 contains 15 residues. Germline CDR1 reads SNHLY; CDR2 reads FYNNEI.

The genes are TRBV9 and TRBJ1-1; TRBD1 matches 11 bases. The ends lost 3 bases at V and 6 bases at J; junction bases unmatched: 7. Germline CDR1 reads SGDLS; CDR2 reads YYNGEE. The CDR3 is made up of 15 amino acids. Written as DNA, the CDR3 is TGTGCCAGCAGCGGGCCGGGACAGGGGGTGCCTGAAGCTTTCTTT. This codes for CASSGPGQGVPEAFF.

The chain uses TRBV9 and TRBJ2-3; perhaps TRBD2 as D (5 bases). The CDR3 has 16 amino acids. V shed 2 bases and J shed 7 bases, with 20 bases lying between them. From germline, CDR1 is SGDLS and CDR2 YYNGEE. The chain's CDR3 is CASSVGGSSQGNTQYF. The CDR3, as DNA: TGTGCCAGCAGCGTTGGAGGTTCAAGCCAAGGGAATACGCAGTATTTT.

The V and J genes are TRBV1 and TRBJ2-7; the table's D call of TRBD2 was not tested on the DNA. TRBV1 is a documented pseudogene. There are 16 residues in the CDR3. The CDR3 loop is CTSSQESERESYEQYF. CDR3 bases: TGCACCAGCAGCCAAGAGAGTGAGCGGGAGAGCTACGAGCAGTACTTC.

About this clone: One end of the junction does not line up with germline, which may come from a read error. The CDR3 region is CASSYGFEGQGLF. DNA for the CDR3: TGTGCCAGCAGTTACGGATTCGAAGGACAGGGCCTCTTC. V gene TRBV6-5 combines with J gene TRBJ1-2; TRBD1 matches 8 bases. Germline-derived CDR1 and CDR2 are MNHEY and SVGAGI. This CDR3 has 13 residues.

This chain joins TRBV15 and TRBJ2-7, with 11 bases aligning to TRBD1. The CDR3 has 15 amino acids. With 5 bases clipped from V and 6 bases from J, the junction kept 9 bases outside the gene matches. In germline, CDR1 is LNHNV, CDR2 YYDKDF (reference sequence). CDR3 nucleotide sequence: TGTGCCACCAGCTCGGACAGGGGGCTAGCTGGCGAGCAGTACTTC. Its translation is CATSSDRGLAGEQYF. Filled out from reference TRBV15 and TRBJ2-7, the complete variable domain reads DAMVIQNPRYQVTQFGKPVTLSCSQTLNHNVMYWYQQKSSQAPKLLFHYYDKDFNNEADTPDNFQSRRPNTSFCFLDIRSPGLGDTAMYLCATSSDRGLAGEQYFGPGTRLTVT.

The chain couples TRBV2 to TRBJ2-2; TRBD1 matches at 9 bases. V lost 3 bases to trimming and J lost 5 bases; unmatched junction nucleotides: 4. CDR1 and CDR2 from the germline V gene are SNHLY and FYNNEI. The CDR3 is 15 residues long. This CDR3 reads CASSESQGATGELFF. The CDR3 DNA is TGTGCCAGCAGTGAGTCACAGGGGGCGACCGGGGAGCTGTTTTTT.

The chain carries TRBV6-4 and TRBJ1-1, with TRBD1 matching over 7 bases. The junction had 11 bases not matched to a gene; V was cut back by 6 bases and J by 4 bases. The CDR3 length is 15 residues. Germline-derived CDR1 and CDR2 are MRHNA and SNTAGT. The CDR3 region is CASRGDDRVGTEAFF. CDR3 bases: TGTGCCAGCAGGGGGGACGACAGGGTGGGCACTGAAGCTTTCTTT.

The rearrangement links TRBV30 to TRBJ1-1, with a weak D call TRBD1 (5 bases). The CDR3 consists of 16 residues. V lost 0 bases and J 0 bases, leaving 14 bases between the germline ends. Germline V CDR1 and CDR2: GTSNPN, SVGIG (reference sequence). The CDR3 nucleotides read TGTGCCTGGAGTGTACTGGGGCAACCGGTGAACACTGAAGCTTTCTTT. This sequence encodes CAWSVLGQPVNTEAFF.

V usage is TRBV5-1 and J usage is TRBJ1-2, with D possibly TRBD1 on 5 matching bases. Germline values: CDR1 SGHRS, CDR2 YFSETQ. The germline V and J ends were trimmed by 1 base and 5 bases, with 9 bases remaining between them. This CDR3 has 13 residues. The CDR3 DNA reads TGCGCCAGCAGCTTGAGCCGGGGGTATGGCTACACCTTC. Protein: CASSLSRGYGYTF.

The chain combines TRBV19 with TRBJ2-5, with 12 bases that match TRBD2. CDR3 length equals 14 residues. CDR1 LNHDA and CDR2 SQIVND come from the germline V gene (reference sequence). Germline trimming cut 6 bases from V and 4 bases from J; bases unmatched to any gene: 3. The CDR3 sequence is CASRRTSGIETQYF. CDR3 nucleotides: TGTGCCAGTAGGAGGACTAGCGGGATAGAGACCCAGTACTTC.

The rearrangement uses TRBV7-9 and TRBJ1-1, with a tentative D call TRBD1 (6 bases). This CDR3 has 15 amino acids. CDR1 is SEHNR and CDR2 is FQNEAQ in the germline V gene (reference sequence). V gave up 5 bases and J gave up 1 base, with 14 bases separating them. The CDR3 region has the DNA TGTGCCAGCAGCATTACCGGGGGGGCGAACACTGAAGCTTTCTTT. Translation: CASSITGGANTEAFF.